Listed here are 25 T cell receptor beta chains from one sample, sequenced in a study of T cell repertoires in cytomegalovirus infection. TCRdb re-called the reads through MiXCR, storing one row per CDR3 protein. In the table there are about 260,000 distinct CDR3 sequences, roughly 15% of which are singletons. Sequenced: PBMCs. All receptors derive from a human donor in good health (CMV status not recorded). Some clones in this sample may be carry-over from other donors' samples.

This clonotype was counted ten times or more. The V gene is TRBV24-1, the J gene TRBJ2-2, with TRBD1 matching over 7 bases. Germline CDR1 and CDR2: KGHDR and SFDVKD. The V segment lost 3 bases and the J segment 3 bases; nucleotides outside the gene matches: 0. The CDR3 extends over 14 amino acids. The CDR3 here is CATSDGTDTGELFF. In DNA form, the CDR3 reads TGTGCCACCAGTGATGGGACAGACACCGGGGAGCTGTTTTTT.

This clonotype was observed many times. This chain connects TRBV12-3 or TRBV12-4 to TRBJ2-7; D gene ambiguous. V was trimmed by 8 bases and J by 2 bases, leaving 7 bases between them. The CDR3 totals 11 residues. As DNA, the CDR3 is TGTGCCAGCCGAGGACCCTACGAGCAGTACTTC. This translates into CASRGPYEQYF.

In regard to this clonotype: This may stem from a read error, because a much larger clone lies one nucleotide away. The chain employs TRBV19 and TRBJ1-3, with D unresolved. Germline V lookup: CDR1 LNHDA, CDR2 SQIVND (reference sequence). This CDR3 region has 15 residues. Trimming stripped 5 bases from V and 5 bases from J, with 16 bases between. The CDR3 DNA follows: TGTGCCAGTAGTCTGGCTCTGTTATCTAGAAACACCATATATTTT. This translates into CASSLALLSRNTIYF. Looking up the rest from reference TRBV19 and TRBJ1-3 gives the full variable domain: DGGITQSPKYLFRKEGQNVTLSCEQNLNHDAMYWYRQDPGQGLRLIYYSQIVNDFQKGDIAEGYSVSREKKESFPLTVTSAQKNPTAFYLCASSLALLSRNTIYFGEGSWLTVV.

The table lists this clonotype with many counts. The chain recombines TRBV7-3 with TRBJ2-3; TRBD2 agrees at 8 bases. Trimming removed 5 bases from V and 7 bases from J; junction bases left unmatched: 8. The germline V gene encodes CDR1 SGHTA and CDR2 FQGTGA. The CDR3 covers 14 residues. This CDR3 reads CASSVRTGGYTQYF. CDR3 in DNA: TGTGCCAGCAGCGTTAGGACGGGAGGGTATACGCAGTATTTT.

This clonotype came up a few times. The chain couples TRBV11-2 to TRBJ2-1; D is possibly TRBD2 (6 bases). The germline CDR1 and CDR2 sequences are SGHAT and FQNNGV. Trimming pared 5 bases from V and 4 bases from J, leaving 12 bases between. CDR3 length: 14 amino acids. The CDR3 is CASSTDYLYNEQFF. In DNA, the CDR3 is TGTGCCAGCAGCACGGACTACCTATACAATGAGCAGTTCTTC.

The genes are TRBV29-1 and TRBJ2-3, with D unclear. The germline V gene encodes CDR1 SQVTM and CDR2 ANQGSEA. The length of the CDR3 is 14 residues. Trimming cost V 5 bases and J 2 bases, with 14 bases left between them. In nucleotides, the CDR3 is TGCAGCGTTCCCGAGTTACTAACCACAGATACGCAGTATTTT. As protein: CSVPELLTTDTQYF.

This clonotype was detected many times. The chain uses TRBV5-1 and TRBJ2-7; TRBD2 matches 7 bases. The germline CDR1 and CDR2 sequences are SGHRS and YFSETQ. CDR3 length: 14 residues. Germline trimming cut 3 bases from V and 6 bases from J; bases unmatched to any gene: 9. CDR3 bases: TGCGCCAGCAGCTGGGGGGGAGGGCCCCTCGAGCAGTACTTC. This gives the protein CASSWGGGPLEQYF.

The chain has TRBV6-6 and TRBJ1-2; 8 bases align to TRBD1. The V gene end was trimmed by 6 bases and the J gene end by 4 bases; junction bases not matched to a gene: 10. The CDR3 totals 15 residues. Germline V gene data show CDR1 as MNHNY and CDR2 as SVGAGI (reference sequence). The CDR3 sequence is CASSHLQGDFYGYTF. The CDR3 nucleotides are TGTGCCAGCAGCCACTTACAGGGGGACTTCTATGGCTACACCTTC.

V gene TRBV7-9 combines with J gene TRBJ2-5; no firm D call. CDR1 is SEHNR and CDR2 is FQNEAQ in the germline V gene (reference sequence). The CDR3 has 13 residues. V was pared by 6 bases and J by 2 bases, with 10 bases between. The CDR3 loop reads CASRFQEQETQYF. The CDR3 DNA follows: TGTGCCAGCAGATTTCAAGAGCAAGAGACCCAGTACTTC. The full variable domain, rest sourced from reference TRBV7-9 and TRBJ2-5, is DTGVSQNPRHKITKRGQNVTFRCDPISEHNRLYWYRQTLGQGPEFLTYFQNEAQLEKSRLLSDRFSAERPKGSFSTLEIQRTEQGDSAMYLCASRFQEQETQYFGPGTRLLVL.

This clonotype was picked up many times. The chain recombines TRBV28 with TRBJ2-1; D unclear. The ends were cut back, 5 bases at V and 3 bases at J, with 17 bases in the middle. CDR1 and CDR2 (germline): MDHEN, SYDVKM. The CDR3 loop spans 16 amino acids. CDR3 loop: CASSVSRWRNYNEQFF. CDR3 nucleotide sequence: TGTGCCAGCAGTGTCTCCCGCTGGCGGAACTACAATGAGCAGTTCTTC.

The chain has TRBV27 and TRBJ1-6; D is possibly TRBD1 (6 bases). The CDR3 has 16 residues. V gave up 4 bases and J gave up 0 bases, with 10 bases separating them. Germline values: CDR1 MNHEY, CDR2 SMNVEV (reference sequence). The CDR3 region has the DNA TGTGCCAGCAGTTGGACAGCTAGCTCCTATAATTCACCCCTCCACTTT. It encodes CASSWTASSYNSPLHF.

The chain has TRBV12-5 and TRBJ1-5; 7 bases fit TRBD1. J lost 0 bases, V lost 1 base, and 0 bases had no gene match. CDR3 size: 15 residues. Germline loops: CDR1 LGHNT, CDR2 FRNRAP. The chain's CDR3 is CASGLGDSSNQPQHF. CDR3 DNA: TGTGCTAGTGGTTTGGGGGACAGTAGCAATCAGCCCCAGCATTTT. The variable domain in full, completed from reference TRBV12-5 and TRBJ1-5, reads DARVTQTPRHKVTEMGQEVTMRCQPILGHNTVFWYRQTMMQGLELLAYFRNRAPLDDSGMPKDRFSAEMPDATLATLKIQPSEPRDSAVYFCASGLGDSSNQPQHFGDGTRLSIL.

As regards this clonotype: A much larger clone is a single base away; this may be a read error. V and J are TRBV11-1 and TRBJ2-2, with 7 bases fitting TRBD2. The V gene's germline CDR1 is SGHAT and CDR2 FQDESV (reference sequence). The CDR3 contains 15 residues. The CDR3 DNA reads as TGTGCCAGCAGCTGGGGGGGTAGCGACACCGGGGAGCTGTTGTTT. Its protein is CASSWGGSDTGELLF.

This clonotype was detected many times. J is TRBJ1-5 and V is TRBV12-5, with D tentatively TRBD1 (6 bases). The germline gives CDR1 LGHNT, CDR2 FRNRAP. V shed 5 bases and J shed 3 bases, with 11 bases lying between them. CDR3 size: 14 residues. CDR3 region: CASGPGVVNQPQHF. The CDR3 bases are TGTGCTAGTGGTCCAGGGGTCGTCAATCAGCCCCAGCATTTT.

This clonotype was counted ten times or more. V gene TRBV5-8 combines with J gene TRBJ1-2; unclear D gene. V lost 2 bases and J 1 base, leaving 12 bases between the germline ends. In germline, CDR1 is SGHTS, CDR2 YDEGEE. This CDR3 region has 15 residues. The CDR3 region has the DNA TGTGCCAGCAGCTTACTCTTACAACTTAACTATGGCTACACCTTC. Protein product: CASSLLLQLNYGYTF.

The J gene is TRBJ2-3, the V gene TRBV20-1, with 9 nucleotides matching TRBD1. J was trimmed by 3 bases and V by 0 bases; bases with no gene match: 4. The CDR3 runs to 15 residues. Germline CDR1 reads DFQATT; CDR2 reads SNEGSKA (reference sequence). The chain's CDR3 is CSARDSTGGTDTQYF. The CDR3 nucleotides are TGCAGTGCTAGAGACTCGACAGGGGGGACAGATACGCAGTATTTT.

The chain carries TRBV5-8 and TRBJ1-6; 10 bases fit TRBD1. With V trimmed by 3 bases and J by 9 bases, 6 bases remained unmatched. The CDR3 extends over 15 amino acids. Germline V gene sequence: CDR1 SGHTS, CDR2 YDEGEE. The CDR3 DNA reads as TGTGCCAGCAGCTCGGGGACAGGGGTTGGTTCACCCCTCCACTTT. This gives the protein CASSSGTGVGSPLHF.

The chain combines TRBV5-1 with TRBJ2-2; perhaps TRBD2 as D (6 bases). CDR1 and CDR2 from the germline V gene are SGHRS and YFSETQ. CDR3 size: 13 residues. The V end lost 4 bases, the J end lost 6 bases, and 10 bases lay between the germline ends. The CDR3 is CASSKDYAGELFF. CDR3 nucleotides: TGCGCCAGCAGCAAGGACTACGCCGGGGAGCTGTTTTTT.

This clonotype appeared many times. The chain employs TRBV7-2 and TRBJ1-3, with TRBD1 matching over 7 bases. Germline loops: CDR1 SGHTA, CDR2 FQGNSA. The CDR3 has 15 amino acids. V trimming: 5 bases; J trimming: 0 bases; junction bases outside the gene matches: 4. This CDR3 is CASSKTGTSGNTIYF. The CDR3 coding sequence is TGTGCCAGCAGCAAGACAGGGACCTCTGGAAACACCATATATTTT.

The table lists this clonotype with many counts. The chain joins TRBV2 to TRBJ2-7, with a possible D match to TRBD1 (6 bases). This CDR3 is built from 13 residues. The V gene's germline CDR1 is SNHLY and CDR2 FYNNEI. Trimming stripped 5 bases from V and 6 bases from J, with 14 bases between. CDR3 residues: CASSFSTGTEQYF. The CDR3 DNA sequence: TGTGCCAGCAGTTTTTCCACAGGGACCGAGCAGTACTTC.

This chain connects TRBV6-6 to TRBJ2-3; D remains unclear. Germline lookup yields CDR1 MNHNY and CDR2 SVGAGI (reference sequence). Trimming took 6 bases from V and 4 from J, leaving 14 bases between them. The CDR3 spans 14 residues. The CDR3 is CASSYSSSADTQYF. For the CDR3, the DNA is TGTGCCAGCAGCTATTCCTCATCTGCAGATACGCAGTATTTT.

In this sample, this clonotype turned up many times. The chain couples TRBV6-1 to TRBJ1-1; 9 bases match TRBD1. J was trimmed by 0 bases and V by 8 bases; bases with no gene match: 10. CDR3 size: 16 residues. Looked up from germline, CDR1 is MNHNS and CDR2 is SASEGT. The CDR3 is CASWDREVLMNTEAFF. The CDR3 coding sequence is TGTGCCAGCTGGGACAGGGAGGTTTTGATGAACACTGAAGCTTTCTTT.

J is TRBJ1-1 and V is TRBV4-1; D remains unclear. The CDR3 is made up of 15 amino acids. Germline V CDR1 and CDR2: MGHRA, YSYEKL. V shed 2 bases and J shed 2 bases, with 12 bases lying between them. This CDR3 reads CASSQTMGSNTEAFF. As DNA, the CDR3 is TGCGCCAGCAGCCAAACCATGGGGAGTAACACTGAAGCTTTCTTT.

The CDR3 loop is CASTPLGAGSSTDTQYF. DNA for the CDR3: TGTGCCAGTACCCCGTTGGGGGCCGGATCTAGCACAGATACGCAGTATTTT. V and J are TRBV19 and TRBJ2-3; the D gene is possibly TRBD1 (6 bases). V was pared by 7 bases and J by 0 bases, with 20 bases between. Germline CDR1 LNHDA, CDR2 SQIVND (reference sequence). This CDR3 is built from 17 residues.

This clonotype was observed a handful of times. This chain joins TRBV9 and TRBJ2-1, with 7 nucleotides matching TRBD1. The germline CDR1 and CDR2 sequences are SGDLS and YYNGEE. The CDR3 contains 16 residues. Trimming took 0 bases from V and 9 from J; bases not matched to a gene: 12. The CDR3 DNA reads TGTGCCAGCAGCGTAGATCCCAGGGGGAGCCTGCGTGAGCAGTTCTTC. Protein: CASSVDPRGSLREQFF.